One and the same sample provided the 14 T cell receptor beta chains below, sequenced in a study of blood T cell repertoires in COVID-19 (dated by TCRdb to the early 2020s). Libraries were prepared through the immunoSEQ multiplex PCR assay. TCRdb stores this immuneACCESS table with in-frame sequences only. Part of the clones is absent; in the studies checked, under half of the shortfall reflects unresolved V genes, and no reason is known for the rest. The sample includes 250,000 to 350,000 clones, with 75% to 90% observed a single time. In total, the top ten clones hold roughly 2% of the sample. Sequences were obtained from peripheral blood. The receptor source for this set is a woman in her forties or fifties who had recovered from COVID-19.

The chain couples TRBV27 to TRBJ2-4; weak D call: TRBD1 (6 bases). In germline, CDR1 is MNHEY, CDR2 SMNVEV (reference sequence). The CDR3 sequence is 15 residues long. The germline V and J ends were trimmed by 6 bases and 2 bases, with 14 bases remaining between them. The CDR3, as DNA: TGTGCCAGCAGCAGACGCAGGGGAACCAAAAACATTCAGTACTTC. Amino acids: CASSRRRGTKNIQYF.

The chain combines TRBV6-5 with TRBJ1-1; TRBD1 agrees at 7 bases. V shed 5 bases and J 5 bases; nucleotides not matched to a gene: 8. Germline V CDR1 and CDR2: MNHEY, SVGAGI. The length of the CDR3 is 14 residues. The CDR3 nucleotides read TGTGCCAGCAGTACTCGACAGGGAAAGACTGAAGCTTTCTTT. Its translation: CASSTRQGKTEAFF.

This sequence joins TRBV5-8 and TRBJ2-5, with 8 bases matching TRBD1. Germline assignment: CDR1 SGHTS and CDR2 YDEGEE. V dropped 0 bases and J dropped 5; count of bases not matched to a gene: 6. The CDR3 is made up of 15 amino acids. The chain's CDR3 is CASSLGQGARETQYF. The CDR3 bases are TGTGCCAGCAGCTTGGGCCAGGGGGCTAGGGAGACCCAGTACTTC. The full variable domain, with the rest looked up from reference TRBV5-8 and TRBJ2-5, is EAGVTQSPTHLIKTRGQQATLRCSPISGHTSVYWYQQALGLGLQFLLWYDEGEERNRGNFPPRFSGRQFPNYSSELNVNALELEDSALYLCASSLGQGARETQYFGPGTRLLVL.

The chain has TRBV24-1 and TRBJ2-1; TRBD2 matches 11 bases. Germline CDR1 and CDR2: KGHDR and SFDVKD. V was clipped by 3 bases and J by 3 bases; unmatched bases: 3. CDR3 length: 16 residues. Here the CDR3 reads CATSDRGTSGYNEQFF. CDR3 DNA sequence: TGTGCCACCAGTGATCGCGGGACTAGCGGCTACAATGAGCAGTTCTTC.

This chain uses TRBV7-9 with TRBJ2-6; D may be TRBD2 (6 bases). The V and J ends lost 4 bases and 0 bases respectively, with 13 bases between them. Germline CDR1 SEHNR, CDR2 FQNEAQ (reference sequence). The CDR3 spans 17 residues. CDR3 in DNA: TGTGCCAGCAGCTCGCTGCGCGGGATCTCTGGGGCCAACGTCCTGACTTTC. The encoded protein is CASSSLRGISGANVLTF.

A single count supports this clone. The V call is TRBV18, the J call TRBJ2-3; a possible D gene is TRBD2 (6 bases). CDR1 and CDR2 (germline): KGHSH, LQKENI. The CDR3 has 13 amino acids. The ends were cut back, 6 bases at V and 8 bases at J, with 15 bases in the middle. Here the CDR3 reads CASSPDYEGTQYF. For the CDR3, the DNA is TGTGCCAGCTCCCCGGACTACGAGGGTACGCAGTATTTT.

This clone was detected ten times or more. The chain combines TRBV30 with TRBJ2-1; 8 bases agree with TRBD2. Germline V CDR1 and CDR2: GTSNPN, SVGIG (reference sequence). The CDR3 spans 13 residues. Trimming took 7 bases from V and 3 from J; bases not matched to a gene: 5. The CDR3 sequence is CASSGTSYNEQFF. CDR3 DNA: TGTGCCTCTTCCGGGACTAGCTACAATGAGCAGTTCTTC.

The genes are TRBV11-3 and TRBJ2-1; tentative D call: TRBD2 (6 bases). The CDR3 contains 15 residues. From germline, CDR1 is SGHNT and CDR2 YENEEA. Trimming took 2 bases from V and 4 from J, leaving 12 bases between them. The CDR3 DNA is TGTGCCAGCAGCTTACTCGGCGGGGCATACAATGAGCAGTTCTTC. Protein sequence: CASSLLGGAYNEQFF.

The chain's CDR3 is CASSRDGGPYTF. The CDR3 coding sequence is TGTGCCAGCAGCCGGGACGGAGGGCCCTACACCTTC. The gene calls are TRBV6-2 or TRBV6-3 and TRBJ1-2, with a weak D call TRBD1 (5 bases). This CDR3 comprises 12 residues. Between the trimmed V and J ends, which lost 6 bases and 10 bases, there was a span of 15 bases. Germline CDR1 is MNHEY and CDR2 is SVGEGT.

The chain recombines TRBV28 with TRBJ2-1; 11 bases line up with TRBD1. The CDR3 consists of 15 residues. With 6 bases clipped from V and 7 bases from J, the junction kept 8 bases outside the gene matches. Germline values: CDR1 MDHEN, CDR2 SYDVKM. CDR3: CASSGGQGARNEQFF. Here the CDR3 DNA reads TGTGCCAGCAGCGGCGGACAGGGGGCGCGGAATGAGCAGTTCTTC.

This clone occurred a few times. The chain uses TRBV5-6 and TRBJ1-1; no clear D gene. V lost 4 bases and J lost 0, with 10 bases in between. Germline-derived CDR1 and CDR2 are SGHDT and YYEEEE. This CDR3 region has 14 residues. The DNA for the CDR3 is TGTGCCAGCAGCCCGGGGAGCATGAACACTGAAGCTTTCTTT. This encodes CASSPGSMNTEAFF.

There are many counts of this clone. The chain is built from TRBV27 and TRBJ1-1; tentatively, D is TRBD1 (5 bases). Germline lookup yields CDR1 MNHEY and CDR2 SMNVEV (reference sequence). CDR3 length: 15 amino acids. The V end was cut by 4 bases, the J end by 5 bases, with 17 bases between. The DNA for the CDR3 is TGTGCCAGCAGTTCCTCAGGGCGCCTGAGGACTGAAGCTTTCTTT. Amino acids: CASSSSGRLRTEAFF.

V is TRBV9 and J is TRBJ1-2, with a tentative D call TRBD1 (5 bases). V lost 4 bases, J lost 4 bases, and 8 bases lay in between. This CDR3 has 12 residues. Germline CDR1 reads SGDLS; CDR2 reads YYNGEE. Written as DNA, the CDR3 is TGTGCCAGCAGCTCAGGGCCCTATGGCTACACCTTC. This gives the protein CASSSGPYGYTF.

This clone was seen more than once but under ten times. The chain has TRBV7-2 and TRBJ2-5; D unresolved. V lost 3 bases, J lost 7 bases, and 15 bases lay in between. Germline assignment: CDR1 SGHTA and CDR2 FQGNSA. The length of the CDR3 is 14 residues. The CDR3 DNA is TGTGCCAGCAGCTTCGCTAGAACCATCGGGACCCAGTACTTC. Translated: CASSFARTIGTQYF.